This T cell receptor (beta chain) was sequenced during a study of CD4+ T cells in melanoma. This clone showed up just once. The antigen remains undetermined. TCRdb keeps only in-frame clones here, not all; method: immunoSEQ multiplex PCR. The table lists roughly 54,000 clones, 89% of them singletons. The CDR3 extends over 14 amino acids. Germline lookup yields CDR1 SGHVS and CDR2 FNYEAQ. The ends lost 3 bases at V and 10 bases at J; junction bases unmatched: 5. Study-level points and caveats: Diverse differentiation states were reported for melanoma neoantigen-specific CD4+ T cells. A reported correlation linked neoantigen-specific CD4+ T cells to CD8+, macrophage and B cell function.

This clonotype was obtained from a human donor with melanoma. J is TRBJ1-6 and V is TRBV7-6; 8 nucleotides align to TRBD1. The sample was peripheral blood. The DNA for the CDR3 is TGTGCCAGCAGCTTTCGGACAGGGCGATCACCCCTCCACTTT. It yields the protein CASSFRTGRSPLHF.